The 20 T cell receptor beta chains below all came from one sample that was sequenced in a study of T-cell reconstitution after alpha-beta-depleted transplantation in children. Unique molecular identifiers were incorporated into the prepared TCRbeta library. TCRdb re-called the PCR reads through MiXCR, storing one row per CDR3 protein. Among 60,000 or so distinct CDR3 sequences listed, 40% to 45% were seen once. This sample comprised PBMCs, mostly from graft donor cells, obtained 360 days after TCRalphabeta/CD19-depleted stem cell transplant. The receptors here all came from a male patient younger than 18 who had a stem cell transplant for acute lymphoblastic leukemia, so the T cells may come from the graft donor.

This clonotype has a single count. The rearrangement uses TRBV5-1 and TRBJ1-1, with D perhaps matching TRBD1 (6 bases). CDR1 and CDR2 (germline): SGHRS, YFSETQ. The CDR3 contains 14 residues. V was shortened by 7 bases and J by 1 base, with 14 bases between the two germline ends. The CDR3 is CASGGTPPNTEAFF. The CDR3 nucleotides are TGCGCCAGCGGAGGGACACCTCCGAACACTGAAGCTTTCTTT.

The CDR3 nucleotides read TGCAGTGCTCAAGAACTAGCGGGCACAGATACGCAGTATTTT. Translated, it gives CSAQELAGTDTQYF. This rearrangement joins TRBV20-1 to TRBJ2-3, with TRBD2 identical over 8 bases. Germline CDR1 and CDR2: DFQATT and SNEGSKA (reference sequence). This CDR3 is 14 amino acids long. The junction had 5 bases not matched to a gene; V was cut back by 5 bases and J by 1 base.

The chain employs TRBV6-2 or TRBV6-3 and TRBJ2-2; D is ambiguous. Germline assignment: CDR1 MNHEY and CDR2 SVGEGT. This CDR3 is built from 14 residues. V was shortened by 0 bases and J by 5 bases, with 7 bases between the two germline ends. The CDR3 DNA follows: TGTGCCAGCAGTTACTCTAGGGTAACCGGGGAGCTGTTTTTT. Amino acids: CASSYSRVTGELFF.

The V gene is TRBV12-3 or TRBV12-4, the J gene TRBJ2-1; D remains unclear. CDR3 length equals 11 residues. V was pared by 3 bases and J by 9 bases, with 6 bases between. CDR3 nucleotides: TGTGCCAGCAGTTTTGGTTCTGAGCAGTTCTTC. Translating gives CASSFGSEQFF.

The chain combines TRBV12-3 or TRBV12-4 with TRBJ2-7, with 9 bases aligning to TRBD1. The trim removed 4 bases at V and 3 bases at J, leaving 10 bases unmatched. The CDR3 spans 16 residues. The chain's CDR3 is CASSYTTGTGSYEQYF. The CDR3 nucleotides are TGTGCCAGCAGTTATACTACCGGGACAGGGAGCTACGAGCAGTACTTC.

This clonotype occurred many times. V usage is TRBV6-1 and J usage is TRBJ2-1; D tentatively reads TRBD1 or TRBD2 (5 bases each). Germline CDR1 and CDR2: MNHNS and SASEGT. Trimming cost V 4 bases and J 8 bases, with 15 bases left between them. The length of the CDR3 is 14 residues. As DNA, the CDR3 is TGTGCCAGCAGTGGCCTTGGGGGTCGGTATGAGCAGTTCTTC. Amino acids: CASSGLGGRYEQFF.

The J gene is TRBJ2-2, the V gene TRBV11-3; no reliable D call. CDR1 and CDR2 from the germline V gene are SGHNT and YENEEA. This CDR3 region has 15 residues. V was cut by 1 base and J by 3 bases, with 9 bases left in between. The CDR3 loop reads CASSLGSWDTGELFF. The CDR3 DNA reads as TGTGCCAGCAGCTTAGGGTCGTGGGACACCGGGGAGCTGTTTTTT.

V and J are TRBV11-1 and TRBJ2-3; D not resolved. Germline V gene data show CDR1 as SGHAT and CDR2 as FQDESV (reference sequence). CDR3 length: 19 residues. Trimming pared 5 bases from V and 2 bases from J, leaving 26 bases between. The CDR3 nucleotides read TGTGCCAGCAGCACTTTCCGGAACTCGCGCCTAAACTCCACAGATACGCAGTATTTT. Its protein product is CASSTFRNSRLNSTDTQYF.

The chain has TRBV10-3 and TRBJ2-1; 12 bases map to TRBD2. J was trimmed by 4 bases and V by 4 bases; bases with no gene match: 5. Germline V gene lookup returns CDR1 ENHRY and CDR2 SYGVKD. The CDR3 runs to 16 residues. The CDR3 DNA is TGTGCCATCAGTGTTTCTAGCGGGAGGGAATACAATGAGCAGTTCTTC. Protein product: CAISVSSGREYNEQFF.

This clonotype appeared a few times. This chain connects TRBV11-2 to TRBJ2-5; TRBD1 matches 9 bases. The CDR3 extends over 16 amino acids. Germline V gene sequence: CDR1 SGHAT, CDR2 FQNNGV. The V segment lost 6 bases and the J segment 3 bases; nucleotides outside the gene matches: 11. The CDR3: CASSLTITGGEETQYF. In nucleotides, the CDR3 is TGTGCCAGCAGTCTTACGATCACAGGGGGCGAAGAGACCCAGTACTTC.

The V call is TRBV7-3, the J call TRBJ1-4; 10 nucleotides line up with TRBD1. V dropped 5 bases and J dropped 5; count of bases not matched to a gene: 2. CDR3 length: 14 residues. Per the germline V gene, CDR1 is SGHTA and CDR2 is FQGTGA. The CDR3 nucleotides read TGTGCCAGCAGCCAGGACAGGGGGAATGAAAAACTGTTTTTT. Translated, it gives CASSQDRGNEKLFF.

This clonotype was seen more than once but under ten times. V is TRBV10-3 and J is TRBJ2-5, with D possibly matching TRBD1 (7 bases). The germline V and J ends were trimmed by 5 bases and 5 bases, with 15 bases remaining between them. The CDR3 spans 14 residues. Germline V lookup: CDR1 ENHRY, CDR2 SYGVKD. The CDR3 bases are TGTGCCATCAGTCGAGGGGGCGCGGGGGAGACCCAGTACTTC. The encoded protein is CAISRGGAGETQYF.

This clonotype was observed at least ten times. The chain is built from TRBV12-3 or TRBV12-4 and TRBJ2-7; D call uncertain. The CDR3 totals 13 residues. The ends were cut back, 1 base at V and 2 bases at J, with 6 bases in the middle. The CDR3 DNA follows: TGTGCCAGCAGTTTAGGGGCCCCCTACGAGCAGTACTTC. The encoded protein is CASSLGAPYEQYF.

To note about this clonotype: A much larger clone differs from this one at a single base, so this may be a read error. This chain joins TRBV7-8 and TRBJ2-1, with D uncertain. The CDR3 is made up of 13 amino acids. Germline V CDR1 and CDR2: SGHVS, FQNEAQ. CDR3 nucleotide sequence: TGTGCCAGCAGCTTTGGAACCTACAATGAGCAGTGCTTC. Amino acids: CASSFGTYNEQCF.

In its sample, this clonotype was seen a few times. The V and J genes are TRBV20-1 and TRBJ2-7; D is possibly TRBD2 (5 bases). CDR1 is DFQATT, CDR2 SNEGSKA, per germline (reference sequence). The length of the CDR3 is 14 residues. Between the trimmed V and J ends, which lost 2 bases and 2 bases, there was a span of 13 bases. CDR3: CSARPGEGAYEQYF. DNA for the CDR3: TGCAGTGCTAGACCGGGCGAGGGAGCCTACGAGCAGTACTTC.

This rearrangement joins TRBV20-1 to TRBJ2-1; 8 positions agree with TRBD1. The CDR3 spans 14 residues. V lost 5 bases to trimming and J lost 1 base; unmatched junction nucleotides: 4. Germline V gene sequence: CDR1 DFQATT, CDR2 SNEGSKA (reference sequence). The CDR3 DNA reads as TGCAGTGCTTCCACAGGGGGGTCCTACAATGAGCAGTTCTTC. As protein: CSASTGGSYNEQFF.

The V call is TRBV7-2, the J call TRBJ1-4; D gene uncertain. V was shortened by 5 bases and J by 2 bases, with 12 bases between the two germline ends. The CDR3 consists of 15 residues. Per germline, CDR1 SGHTA and CDR2 FQGNSA. The CDR3 spells CASSLNYGTNEKLFF. Here the CDR3 DNA reads TGTGCCAGCAGCCTAAATTACGGGACTAATGAAAAACTGTTTTTT.

The chain combines TRBV4-3 with TRBJ2-3, with 9 bases aligning to TRBD2. Germline V CDR1 and CDR2: LGHNA, YSLEER. The junction had 1 base not matched to a gene; V was cut back by 3 bases and J by 0 bases. The CDR3 has 15 amino acids. The CDR3 protein is CASSQGLASTDTQYF. The CDR3 DNA reads TGCGCCAGCAGCCAGGGACTAGCTAGCACAGATACGCAGTATTTT.

Only a few counts were recorded for this clonotype. V gene TRBV5-6 combines with J gene TRBJ2-3, with D perhaps matching TRBD2 (5 bases). Per the germline V gene, CDR1 is SGHDT and CDR2 is YYEEEE. Trimming took off 4 bases at V and 0 bases at J, with 12 bases between the two ends. There are 15 residues in the CDR3. The DNA of the CDR3 is TGTGCCAGCAGCAGAGGGTCCCCCAGCACAGATACGCAGTATTTT. Amino acids: CASSRGSPSTDTQYF.

This clonotype was seen a few times. V and J are TRBV11-2 and TRBJ1-5; D uncertain. Germline CDR1 reads SGHAT; CDR2 reads FQNNGV. V lost 5 bases and J lost 7, with 12 bases in between. This CDR3 spans 13 amino acids. CDR3 sequence (DNA): TGTGCCAGCAGCGCGTGGGAGGCCCAGCCCCAGCATTTT. Protein sequence: CASSAWEAQPQHF.